The T cell receptor (beta chain) described here comes from a study of a mutant IDH1 vaccine in newly diagnosed glioma. As for the study in general: Among treated patients, 62.5% were male and approximately 40% female, and mean age was 40.4 years. Earlier treatment was radiotherapy, temozolomide, or both, with most getting both.

A note on this clone: The target antigen is unknown.

V lost 6 bases, J lost 7 bases, and 4 bases stayed unmatched. Germline V gives CDR1 SNHLY, CDR2 FYNNEI. The CDR3 totals 13 residues. Clones were sequenced by immunoSEQ multiplex PCR, and TCRdb holds only the in-frame ones, with some missing. The sample yields roughly 51,000 clones, roughly 84% seen once. Regarding time point: week 35, safety follow-up. A single vaccine dose contained 300 ug of mutant IDH1 20-mer peptide, and topical imiquimod was used with it. There were eight vaccinations for patients, given in weeks 1, 3, 5, 7, 11, 15, 19 and 23. The sample here was PBMCs, taken from a glioma patient whose treatment included an IDH1 peptide vaccine. This sequence joins TRBV2 and TRBJ2-2; TRBD1 matches 8 bases. The TCR originated in a man between 40 and 49 years old with glioma. The CDR3 loop reads CASSGQGLGELFF. The CDR3 DNA sequence: TGTGCCAGCAGCGGACAGGGTCTCGGGGAGCTGTTTTTT.